This is a list of T cell receptor beta chains from one sample in a study of identical twins. TCRdb re-called the 5' RACE reads through MiXCR, storing one row per CDR3 protein. The table lists hundreds of thousands of distinct CDR3 sequences, 15% to 20% of them singletons, with around 13% in the top ten. The same data also went into a second study, on T cells expressing NK-cell markers.

Source material: PBMCs. The receptors here all came from a woman under 30 in good health. CDR3s include the opening cysteine and the closing phenylalanine or tryptophan. The D gene is left open where the match is weak. Not every row has a clone size; where given, it reads once, few, many or a size class.

clone_size: NA
d_call: NA
v_call: TRBV7-2
j_call: TRBJ2-7
cdr3_aa: CASSLKRSYEQYF
cdr3_nt: TGTGCCAGCAGCTTAAAACGGTCCTACGAGCAGTACTTC

clone_size: NA
d_call: NA
v_call: TRBV5-4
j_call: TRBJ2-3
cdr3_aa: CASSTLGPSAADTQYF
cdr3_nt: TGTGCCAGCAGCACACTAGGTCCCTCCGCAGCAGATACGCAGTATTTT

clone_size: few
d_call: NA
v_call: TRBV3-1
j_call: TRBJ1-6
cdr3_aa: CASSQNSPLHF
cdr3_nt: TGTGCCAGCAGCCAAAATTCACCCCTCCACTTT

clone_size: few
d_call: NA
v_call: TRBV9
j_call: TRBJ2-1
cdr3_aa: CASSRHVPGRYNEQFF
cdr3_nt: TGTGCCAGCAGCCGCCATGTACCCGGAAGGTACAATGAGCAGTTCTTC

clone_size: NA
d_call: NA
v_call: TRBV21-1
j_call: TRBJ1-5
cdr3_aa: CASKQLGGGGQPQHF
cdr3_nt: TGTGCCAGCAAGCAATTAGGAGGGGGCGGTCAGCCCCAGCATTTT

clone_size: NA
d_call: NA
v_call: TRBV4-1
j_call: TRBJ2-7
cdr3_aa: CASSQDLYYEQYF
cdr3_nt: TGCGCCAGCAGCCAAGATCTTTACTACGAGCAGTACTTC

clone_size: NA
d_call: NA
v_call: TRBV21-1
j_call: TRBJ1-1
cdr3_aa: CASPGKSCSTEAFF
cdr3_nt: TGTGCCAGTCCGGGGAAGTCTTGTAGCACTGAAGCTTTCTTT

clone_size: few
d_call: NA
v_call: TRBV5-1
j_call: TRBJ2-5
cdr3_aa: CASSLSRSKSQETQYF
cdr3_nt: TGCGCCAGCAGCTTGTCGAGGTCCAAATCGCAAGAGACCCAGTACTTC

clone_size: NA
d_call: TRBD2
v_call: TRBV7-2
j_call: TRBJ2-7
cdr3_aa: CASSLTGTSVSQYF
cdr3_nt: TGTGCCAGCAGCCTCACCGGGACTAGCGTTTCGCAGTACTTC

clone_size: NA
d_call: TRBD2
v_call: TRBV27
j_call: TRBJ2-7
cdr3_aa: CASSTVGGAEYEQYF
cdr3_nt: TGTGCCAGCAGCACAGTGGGAGGGGCTGAGTACGAGCAGTACTTC

clone_size: few
d_call: NA
v_call: TRBV20-1
j_call: TRBJ2-1
cdr3_aa: CSSSAPSSYNEQFF
cdr3_nt: TGCAGCTCTAGCGCTCCCAGCTCCTACAATGAGCAGTTCTTC

clone_size: few
d_call: TRBD1
v_call: TRBV12-3/TRBV12-4
j_call: TRBJ2-3
cdr3_aa: CASRLDRGTDTQYF
cdr3_nt: TGTGCCAGCAGACTCGACAGGGGCACAGATACGCAGTATTTT

clone_size: NA
d_call: NA
v_call: TRBV7-9
j_call: TRBJ2-1
cdr3_aa: CASSLTPDAIEQFF
cdr3_nt: TGTGCCAGCAGCTTAACACCGGACGCAATCGAGCAGTTCTTC

clone_size: few
d_call: NA
v_call: TRBV6-5
j_call: TRBJ2-7
cdr3_aa: CASSYRWPIQDEQYF
cdr3_nt: TGTGCCAGCAGTTACCGTTGGCCGATCCAGGACGAGCAGTACTTC

clone_size: NA
d_call: NA
v_call: TRBV4-1
j_call: TRBJ2-5
cdr3_aa: CASSQEAAGYQETQYF
cdr3_nt: TGCGCCAGCAGCCAAGAGGCCGCGGGGTACCAAGAGACCCAGTACTTC

clone_size: NA
d_call: TRBD2
v_call: TRBV4-3
j_call: TRBJ2-2
cdr3_aa: CASSQDGGLAGEGITGELFF
cdr3_nt: TGCGCCAGCAGCCAAGATGGGGGACTAGCGGGAGAAGGGATCACCGGGGAGCTGTTTTTT